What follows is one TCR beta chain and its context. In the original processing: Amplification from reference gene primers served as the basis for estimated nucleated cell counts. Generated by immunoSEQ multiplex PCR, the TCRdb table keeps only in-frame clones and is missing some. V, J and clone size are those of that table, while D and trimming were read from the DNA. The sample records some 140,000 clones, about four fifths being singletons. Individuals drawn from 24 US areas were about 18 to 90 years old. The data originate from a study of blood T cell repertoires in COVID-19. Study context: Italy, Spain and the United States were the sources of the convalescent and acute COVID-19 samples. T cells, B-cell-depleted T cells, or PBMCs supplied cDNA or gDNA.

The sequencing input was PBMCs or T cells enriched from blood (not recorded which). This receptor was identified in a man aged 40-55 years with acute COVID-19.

The CDR3 coding sequence is TGTGCCAGCAGCTCAGACAGGGGGCAAGGCTATGGCTACACCTTC. This encodes CASSSDRGQGYGYTF. The rearrangement joins TRBV7-2 to TRBJ1-2; 10 nucleotides align to TRBD1. V was pared by 4 bases and J by 4 bases, with 6 bases of the junction left unmatched. Germline CDR1 reads SGHTA; CDR2 reads FQGNSA. This CDR3 has 15 amino acids.